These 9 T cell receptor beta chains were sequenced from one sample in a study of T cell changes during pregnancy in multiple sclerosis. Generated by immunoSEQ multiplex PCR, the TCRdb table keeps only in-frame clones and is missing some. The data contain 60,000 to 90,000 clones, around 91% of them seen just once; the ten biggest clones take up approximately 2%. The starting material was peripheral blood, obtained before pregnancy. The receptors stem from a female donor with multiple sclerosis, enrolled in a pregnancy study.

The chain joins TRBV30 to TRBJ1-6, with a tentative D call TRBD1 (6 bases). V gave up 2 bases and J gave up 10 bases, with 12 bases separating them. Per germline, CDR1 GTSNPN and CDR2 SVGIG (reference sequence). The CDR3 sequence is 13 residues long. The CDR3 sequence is CAWSSTGSSPLHF. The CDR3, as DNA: TGTGCCTGGAGTTCCACAGGGTCCTCACCCCTCCACTTT.

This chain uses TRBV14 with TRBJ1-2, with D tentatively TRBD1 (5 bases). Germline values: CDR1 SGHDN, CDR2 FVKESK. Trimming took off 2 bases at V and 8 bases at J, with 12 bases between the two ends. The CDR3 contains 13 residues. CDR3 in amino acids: CASSQISGLGYTF. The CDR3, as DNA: TGTGCCAGCAGCCAAATTTCAGGGCTGGGCTACACCTTC.

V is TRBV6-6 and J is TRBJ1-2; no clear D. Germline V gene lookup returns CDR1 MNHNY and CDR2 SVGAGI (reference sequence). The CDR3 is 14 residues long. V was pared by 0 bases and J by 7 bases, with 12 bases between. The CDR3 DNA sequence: TGTGCCAGCAGTTACTCGAGCCAGGTTCTTGGCTACACCTTC. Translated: CASSYSSQVLGYTF.

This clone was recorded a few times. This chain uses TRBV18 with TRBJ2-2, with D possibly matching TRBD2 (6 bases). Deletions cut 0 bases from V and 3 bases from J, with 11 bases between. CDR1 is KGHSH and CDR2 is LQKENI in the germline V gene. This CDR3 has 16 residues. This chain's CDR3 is CASSPPEGTYTGELFF. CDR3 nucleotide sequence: TGTGCCAGCTCACCACCGGAGGGAACTTACACCGGGGAGCTGTTTTTT.

CDR3 region: CASSLTSPETQYF. CDR3 nucleotides: TGCGCCAGCAGCTTAACTTCGCCGGAGACCCAGTACTTC. The gene calls are TRBV5-1 and TRBJ2-5; D unclear. V was cut by 2 bases and J by 5 bases, with 10 bases left in between. The germline V gene has CDR1 SGHRS and CDR2 YFSETQ. The CDR3 consists of 13 residues.

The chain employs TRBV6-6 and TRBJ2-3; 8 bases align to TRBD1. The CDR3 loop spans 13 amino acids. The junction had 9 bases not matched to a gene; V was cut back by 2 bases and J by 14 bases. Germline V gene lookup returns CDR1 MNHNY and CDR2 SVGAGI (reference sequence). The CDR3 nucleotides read TGTGCCAGCAGTTACCGTGGGCAGGGGGCGACGTATTTT. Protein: CASSYRGQGATYF.

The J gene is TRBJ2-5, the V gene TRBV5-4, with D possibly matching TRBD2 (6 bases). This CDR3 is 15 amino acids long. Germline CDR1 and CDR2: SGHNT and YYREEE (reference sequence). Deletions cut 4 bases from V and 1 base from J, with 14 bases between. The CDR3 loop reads CASSLGQGGQETQYF. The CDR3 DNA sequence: TGTGCCAGCAGCCTGGGGCAGGGAGGCCAAGAGACCCAGTACTTC.

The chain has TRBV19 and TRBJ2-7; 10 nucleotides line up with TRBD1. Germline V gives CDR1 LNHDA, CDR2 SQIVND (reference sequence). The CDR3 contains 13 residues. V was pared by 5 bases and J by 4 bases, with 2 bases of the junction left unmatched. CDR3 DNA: TGTGCCAGTAGTCGGGACAGGGGTTACGAGCAGTACTTC. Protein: CASSRDRGYEQYF.

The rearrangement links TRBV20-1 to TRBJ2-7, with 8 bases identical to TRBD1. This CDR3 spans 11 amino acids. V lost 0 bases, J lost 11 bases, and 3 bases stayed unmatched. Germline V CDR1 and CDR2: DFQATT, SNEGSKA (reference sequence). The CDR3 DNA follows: TGCAGTGCTAGAGATTTGACAGGGGAGTACTTC. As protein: CSARDLTGEYF.